The 26 T cell receptor beta chains in this list originate from one sample, sequenced in a study of response to subunit inactivated influenza vaccine. TCRdb passed the RT-PCR reads through MiXCR, listing each CDR3 protein once. The table shows about 700,000 distinct CDR3 sequences, with around a sixth occurring only once. The specimen comprised PBMCs from blood, sampled approximately 12 days after vaccination. These receptors were obtained from a man between 50 and 59 years old who received an inactivated influenza vaccine.

This clonotype was picked up a small number of times. The gene calls are TRBV12-3 or TRBV12-4 and TRBJ2-7; D remains ambiguous. The CDR3 runs to 12 residues. V was shortened by 6 bases and J by 2 bases, with 8 bases between the two germline ends. Written as DNA, the CDR3 is TGTGCCAGCAGGGTGTCAACCTACGAGCAGTACTTC. This sequence encodes CASRVSTYEQYF.

The chain couples TRBV5-1 to TRBJ2-1; 7 nucleotides match TRBD2. The CDR3 length is 14 residues. CDR1 and CDR2 (germline): SGHRS, YFSETQ. With V trimmed by 7 bases and J by 8 bases, 12 bases remained unmatched. CDR3 residues: CASSRGGGYDEQFF. CDR3 DNA sequence: TGCGCCAGCTCCCGTGGGGGGGGTTACGATGAGCAGTTCTTC.

The table lists this clonotype with a few counts. The chain employs TRBV20-1 and TRBJ2-5; TRBD1 matches 9 bases. The CDR3 has 13 residues. The germline V gene has CDR1 DFQATT and CDR2 SNEGSKA (reference sequence). With V trimmed by 3 bases and J by 3 bases, 2 bases remained unmatched. This CDR3 reads CSARGQGKETQYF. The CDR3 coding sequence is TGCAGTGCTAGGGGACAGGGAAAAGAGACCCAGTACTTC.

This clonotype was observed a few times. The chain carries TRBV7-8 and TRBJ2-7, with 12 bases fitting TRBD2. This CDR3 has 16 amino acids. The germline gives CDR1 SGHVS, CDR2 FQNEAQ. J lost 5 bases, V lost 4 bases, and 9 bases had no gene match. DNA of the CDR3: TGTGCCAGCAGCTCCCGACTAGCGGGAGCAGTGAACGAGCAGTACTTC. This codes for CASSSRLAGAVNEQYF.

A few counts support this clonotype. This chain uses TRBV24-1 with TRBJ2-1; TRBD2 aligns across 12 bases. V dropped 4 bases and J dropped 10; count of bases not matched to a gene: 13. This CDR3 is 17 amino acids long. Germline loops: CDR1 KGHDR, CDR2 SFDVKD. The CDR3 reads CATSDPGLAGTRVEQFF. The CDR3 nucleotides read TGTGCCACCAGTGACCCCGGACTAGCGGGGACGCGGGTCGAGCAGTTCTTC.

CDR3 DNA sequence: TGCAGTGCTATGGGACTAGCGGGGGGGAATGAGCAGTTCTTC. This gives the protein CSAMGLAGGNEQFF. The chain uses TRBV20-1 and TRBJ2-1; TRBD2 matches at 16 bases. Trimming took 4 bases from V and 7 from J; bases not matched to a gene: 1. Looked up from germline, CDR1 is DFQATT and CDR2 is SNEGSKA (reference sequence). This CDR3 has 14 amino acids.

This clonotype was found many times. For the CDR3, the DNA is TGTGCCAGCAGCCCTCAGGGAACCTACAATGAGCAGTTCTTC. Translated: CASSPQGTYNEQFF. The rearrangement uses TRBV18 and TRBJ2-1; TRBD1 might be the D (5 bases). Germline-derived CDR1 and CDR2 are KGHSH and LQKENI. This CDR3 comprises 14 residues. V was clipped by 8 bases and J by 2 bases, with 13 bases between them.

This clonotype occurred a few times. This sequence joins TRBV9 and TRBJ2-3; 7 bases agree with TRBD1. V lost 4 bases to trimming and J lost 1 base; unmatched junction nucleotides: 6. The CDR3 runs 15 residues. Germline-derived CDR1 and CDR2 are SGDLS and YYNGEE. CDR3 DNA: TGTGCCAGCAGCTGGACAGGTAAAGGCACAGATACGCAGTATTTT. The encoded protein is CASSWTGKGTDTQYF.

This rearrangement joins TRBV10-3 to TRBJ2-6; TRBD2 is a possible D gene (5 bases). CDR3 length equals 17 residues. V lost 3 bases, J lost 4 bases, and 16 bases lay in between. Per the germline V gene, CDR1 is ENHRY and CDR2 is SYGVKD. The CDR3 DNA sequence: TGTGCCATCAGTGATACTAGTCGGGGTACCGGGGCCAACGTCCTGACTTTC. This sequence encodes CAISDTSRGTGANVLTF.

This clonotype occurred a few times. J is TRBJ1-5 and V is TRBV28, with D possibly matching TRBD1 (5 bases). The germline V gene encodes CDR1 MDHEN and CDR2 SYDVKM. The CDR3 sequence is 15 residues long. Trimming cost V 4 bases and J 2 bases, with 12 bases left between them. The CDR3 loop reads CASSWGGEGNQPQHF. CDR3 nucleotides: TGTGCCAGCAGTTGGGGCGGGGAGGGCAATCAGCCCCAGCATTTT.

The chain uses TRBV7-9 and TRBJ2-3, with 12 bases identical to TRBD2. V lost 5 bases, J lost 6 bases, and 9 bases stayed unmatched. Germline loops: CDR1 SEHNR, CDR2 FQNEAQ (reference sequence). The CDR3 totals 16 residues. The CDR3 DNA follows: TGTGCCAGCAGCCGAACCCTAGCGGGGGGGCCCGATACGCAGTATTTT. Protein sequence: CASSRTLAGGPDTQYF. Filled out from reference TRBV7-9 and TRBJ2-3, the complete variable domain reads DTGVSQNPRHKITKRGQNVTFRCDPISEHNRLYWYRQTLGQGPEFLTYFQNEAQLEKSRLLSDRFSAERPKGSFSTLEIQRTEQGDSAMYLCASSRTLAGGPDTQYFGPGTRLTVL.

This clonotype was observed many times. The CDR3 loop is CASREHLYEQYF. CDR3 in DNA: TGTGCCAGCAGAGAGCATCTCTACGAGCAGTACTTC. The V and J genes are TRBV2 and TRBJ2-7; D call uncertain. Trimming shortened V by 6 bases and J by 3 bases, and 9 bases separated the two germline ends. Germline V CDR1 and CDR2: SNHLY, FYNNEI. This CDR3 contains 12 residues.

In its sample, this clonotype was seen a few times. The chain links TRBV28 to TRBJ2-5; 8 nucleotides match TRBD1. CDR1 and CDR2 (germline): MDHEN, SYDVKM. The CDR3 is 12 amino acids. The J segment lost 8 bases and the V segment lost 6 bases, leaving 5 bases of the junction unmatched. The CDR3 here is CASRGTGRTQYF. CDR3 nucleotide sequence: TGTGCCAGCAGAGGGACAGGAAGAACCCAGTACTTC.

The chain couples TRBV27 to TRBJ1-1; TRBD1 aligns across 9 bases. CDR1 MNHEY and CDR2 SMNVEV come from the germline V gene (reference sequence). V was pared by 3 bases and J by 4 bases, with 9 bases of the junction left unmatched. CDR3 length: 16 residues. DNA of the CDR3: TGTGCCAGCAGTTTTACAGGGGGCGCTTGGGGCACTGAAGCTTTCTTT. Its protein is CASSFTGGAWGTEAFF.

There are many counts of this clonotype. This chain links TRBV2 with TRBJ2-5; the match to TRBD1 covers 8 bases. CDR3 length equals 14 residues. The germline V gene encodes CDR1 SNHLY and CDR2 FYNNEI. V was pared by 5 bases and J by 2 bases, with 4 bases of the junction left unmatched. CDR3 region: CASSKDRAQETQYF. CDR3 nucleotides: TGTGCCAGCAGTAAGGACAGGGCTCAAGAGACCCAGTACTTC.

This clonotype came up a few times. The rearrangement links TRBV24-1 to TRBJ1-2; the match to TRBD1 covers 8 bases. Germline V gene data show CDR1 as KGHDR and CDR2 as SFDVKD. Unmatched junction bases numbered 9, after V lost 7 bases and J lost 9 bases. This CDR3 has 13 residues. The CDR3 DNA sequence: TGTGCCACCAGAGATGGGACAGGAGGCCGCTACACCTTC. Residues: CATRDGTGGRYTF.

A few counts support this clonotype. The rearrangement links TRBV14 to TRBJ2-1, with 8 bases lining up with TRBD2. The trim removed 0 bases at V and 7 bases at J, leaving 8 bases unmatched. Germline assignment: CDR1 SGHDN and CDR2 FVKESK. CDR3 size: 16 residues. The CDR3 spells CASSQEQRELRNEQFF. CDR3 sequence (DNA): TGTGCCAGCAGCCAAGAACAGCGGGAGTTGAGGAATGAGCAGTTCTTC.

The J gene is TRBJ2-1, the V gene TRBV7-6; D is perhaps TRBD1 or TRBD2 (5 bases each). V was shortened by 5 bases and J by 6 bases, with 14 bases between the two germline ends. The CDR3 has 14 amino acids. Germline V gene data show CDR1 as SGHVS and CDR2 as FNYEAQ. In DNA form, the CDR3 reads TGTGCCAGCAGCCCTAGCTGGGGGAGCAATGAGCAGTTCTTC. Amino acid sequence: CASSPSWGSNEQFF. Variable domain in full (rest from reference TRBV7-6 and TRBJ2-1): GAGVSQSPRYKVTKRGQDVALRCDPISGHVSLYWYRQALGQGPEFLTYFNYEAQQDKSGLPNDRFSAERPEGSISTLTIQRTEQRDSAMYRCASSPSWGSNEQFFGPGTRLTVL.

This sequence joins TRBV4-3 and TRBJ2-7; tentatively, D is TRBD2 (6 bases). This CDR3 is built from 14 residues. The ends were cut back, 6 bases at V and 4 bases at J, with 16 bases in the middle. Looked up from germline, CDR1 is LGHNA and CDR2 is YSLEER. The CDR3 DNA reads as TGCGCCAGCAGTGCGGGAAGGCACCAATACGAGCAGTACTTC. Its protein is CASSAGRHQYEQYF.

The chain links TRBV3-1 to TRBJ2-2, with D uncertain. Germline CDR1 and CDR2: LGHDT and YNNKEL (reference sequence). CDR3 length equals 16 residues. The V end was cut by 0 bases, the J end by 4 bases, with 12 bases between. CDR3 nucleotides: TGTGCCAGCAGCCAAGATTTGGGGTCCTCCACCGGGGAGCTGTTTTTT. Translating gives CASSQDLGSSTGELFF.

This clonotype was counted a few times. The chain couples TRBV5-1 to TRBJ1-1, with 8 nucleotides matching TRBD1. After removal of 2 bases from V and 5 bases from J, the junction contained 5 bases not matched to a gene. CDR1 and CDR2 (germline): SGHRS, YFSETQ. CDR3 size: 14 residues. The CDR3 reads CASSFRTGKTEAFF. The CDR3 DNA follows: TGCGCCAGCAGCTTCAGGACAGGGAAAACTGAAGCTTTCTTT.

At least ten counts were recorded for this clonotype. The gene calls are TRBV7-2 and TRBJ2-3; D perhaps matches TRBD1 (5 bases). V was trimmed by 5 bases and J by 4 bases, leaving 19 bases between them. Germline lookup yields CDR1 SGHTA and CDR2 FQGNSA. The CDR3 loop spans 16 amino acids. In nucleotides, the CDR3 is TGTGCCAGCAGCCTAGTATATTTAGGGGCGGCAGATACGCAGTATTTT. Protein: CASSLVYLGAADTQYF. Drawing the rest from reference TRBV7-2 and TRBJ2-3, the complete variable domain is GAGVSQSPSNKVTEKGKDVELRCDPISGHTALYWYRQSLGQGLEFLIYFQGNSAPDKSGLPSDRFSAERTGGSVSTLTIQRTQQEDSAVYLCASSLVYLGAADTQYFGPGTRLTVL.

This clonotype has a handful of counts. The rearrangement links TRBV6-2 or TRBV6-3 to TRBJ2-7, with D possibly TRBD1 on 7 matching bases. Trimming took off 2 bases at V and 3 bases at J, with 17 bases between the two ends. The CDR3 totals 16 residues. Germline assignment: CDR1 MNHEY and CDR2 SVGEGT. The CDR3 coding sequence is TGTGCCAGCAGTTACCGAGGGAGGACAGGATACTACGAGCAGTACTTC. This gives the protein CASSYRGRTGYYEQYF.

At least ten counts were recorded for this clonotype. The chain combines TRBV7-9 with TRBJ2-3; 12 nucleotides line up with TRBD2. Germline CDR1 is SEHNR and CDR2 is FQNEAQ (reference sequence). Unmatched junction bases numbered 1, after V lost 4 bases and J lost 5 bases. The CDR3 length is 14 residues. This CDR3 reads CASSSLAGGDTQYF. In DNA form, the CDR3 reads TGTGCCAGCAGCTCACTAGCGGGAGGAGATACGCAGTATTTT.

The genes are TRBV5-1 and TRBJ2-3; the D is unclear. Per the germline V gene, CDR1 is SGHRS and CDR2 is YFSETQ. Trimming left V 0 bases short and J 2 bases short, with 7 bases between. The CDR3 consists of 14 residues. CDR3 amino acids: CASSLEHSTDTQYF. Written as DNA, the CDR3 is TGCGCCAGCAGCTTGGAGCACTCCACAGATACGCAGTATTTT.

This chain joins TRBV5-1 and TRBJ2-3; 10 bases are a match to TRBD2. Looked up from germline, CDR1 is SGHRS and CDR2 is YFSETQ. This CDR3 contains 16 residues. The junction had 8 bases not matched to a gene; V was cut back by 4 bases and J by 3 bases. CDR3 in amino acids: CASSVSGGATTDTQYF. In nucleotides, the CDR3 is TGCGCCAGCAGCGTCAGCGGGGGGGCGACGACAGATACGCAGTATTTT.